Sequencing of this T cell receptor beta chain was carried out in a study of blood T cell repertoires in COVID-19 (dated by TCRdb to 2020 to 2021). A note on the overall study: The collaborator samples originated in the United States, Italy and Spain and spanned the acute and convalescent phases of COVID-19. The prospective study material was composed of cDNA or gDNA derived from T cells, B-cell-depleted T cells, or PBMCs. The dataset comprised deeply sampled blood TCRbeta repertoires from subjects exposed to, actively infected with, or recovered from COVID-19. A freely available public database, intended as a resource for researchers studying the immune response to SARS-CoV-2, is where the repertoires were released. Samples came from the ongoing ImmuneRACE study (first 160 participants) plus 1,254 subjects from 6 global collaborators. Nearly every sample came with metadata listing a de-identified subject ID, COVID-19 status, age in years and sex. HLA class I and class II types, where available, came from metadata supplied by the sample provider rather than from assay-based typing.

Enrolling through a virtual design, the prospective study's participants ranged in age from roughly 18 to 95 years and lived across roughly 23 United States geographic areas. In the prospective study, cohorts were assigned on the basis of participant-reported clinical history obtained from a screening survey and a study questionnaire. Mobile phlebotomists in the prospective study collected whole blood, serum and a nasopharyngeal or oropharyngeal swab from every participant. Prospective study participants could optionally give additional blood draws and questionnaires over a roughly 2-month period. Before DNA extraction, prospective study blood samples were shipped either frozen or at room temperature. Trimming takes 4 bases from V and 6 bases from J, and the germline ends sit 16 bases apart. Including the terminal cysteine and phenylalanine, the CDR3 comprises 14 residues. The kept DNA is CDR3 alone, 42 bases in frame from the first base. Looking up the germline V gene (reference sequence) yields CDR1 LNHDA and CDR2 SQIVND.

The immunoSEQ Assay, a bias-controlled multiplex PCR, was used to amplify TCRbeta CDR3 regions from genomic DNA. Per the source publication's procedure: The number of nucleated cells in each sample was estimated by amplification of reference gene primers within the assay. To quantify the absolute abundance of each unique TCRbeta CDR3 rearrangement, sequence reads were collapsed and filtered. Productive Simpson clonality was computed per sample as the square root of Simpson's diversity index over productive rearrangements. TCRdb stores this immuneACCESS table with in-frame sequences only. Part of the clones is absent; in the studies checked, under half of the shortfall reflects unresolved V genes, and no reason is known for the rest. That table is the source of V, J and clone size, and D and trimming were worked out from the DNA. For this sample the table gives around 58,000 clones, of which 80% to 90% were detected only once. The ten largest clones add up to about 3.8% of the sample.

Study-level results and caveats: How much clinical and demographic metadata was included differed by source and by participant, and the metadata was provided uncurated.

Comments on this clone: Its specific antigen is unknown. No per-base quality is available; no much larger clone lies one base away.

The rearranged segments are TRBV19 and TRBJ2-7, with an unclear D gene assignment. The sequencing sample was made of PBMCs or T cells enriched from blood (not recorded which). This clonotype originated in a middle-aged woman with acute COVID-19. Read as DNA, the sequence is TGTGCCAGTAGTACCGGGTCCCGAGTGTCCGAGCAGTACTTC. Its translation is CASSTGSRVSEQYF.